This TCR beta chain was captured in a study of blood T cell repertoires in COVID-19. Overall study context: PBMCs, B-cell-depleted T cells, or T cells were the source of the cDNA or gDNA that made up the material.

V lost 0 bases and J lost 5, with 13 bases in between. The CDR3 extends over 15 amino acids. CDR1 LNHNV and CDR2 YYDKDF come from the germline V gene (reference sequence). Per the original data handling: From reference gene primer amplification, estimates of nucleated cell counts were derived. Data came from immunoSEQ multiplex PCR; TCRdb stores just in-frame clones and leaves some out. V, J and clone size derive from that table, while D and trimming were established from the DNA sequence. The sample includes about 200,000 clones, around 91% of them seen just once. This sequence originates from a man aged 45-60 years with acute or convalescent COVID-19. The genes are TRBV15 and TRBJ2-5; D call uncertain. The specimen sequenced was peripheral blood. CDR3 coding DNA: TGTGCCACCAGCAGAGATCCCTACCCGTTGGAGACCCAGTACTTC. Translated, it gives CATSRDPYPLETQYF. Supplemented by reference TRBV15 and TRBJ2-5, the full variable domain reads DAMVIQNPRYQVTQFGKPVTLSCSQTLNHNVMYWYQQKSSQAPKLLFHYYDKDFNNEADTPDNFQSRRPNTSFCFLDIRSPGLGDTAMYLCATSRDPYPLETQYFGPGTRLLVL.